One sample yielded the 31 T cell receptor beta chains listed below, sequenced in a study of T cell responses to AZD1222 COVID-19 vaccine. Assay: immunoSEQ multiplex PCR; the TCRdb copy retains only in-frame clones and omits some. In the table there are 110,000 or so clones, approximately 89% of which are singletons. The specimen was peripheral blood, collected 28 days after the second AZD1222 dose. The receptor source for this set is an adult who received the AZD1222 COVID-19 vaccine.

This clone was counted a single time. V usage is TRBV10-3 and J usage is TRBJ2-2; 9 bases fit TRBD1. With 7 bases clipped from V and 5 bases from J, the junction kept 11 bases outside the gene matches. The CDR3 is 16 amino acids. In germline, CDR1 is ENHRY, CDR2 SYGVKD. CDR3 bases: TGTGCCATCAACCCCACGCCAGGACAGGGGACCGGGGAGCTGTTTTTT. This gives the protein CAINPTPGQGTGELFF.

The chain employs TRBV10-2 and TRBJ1-4; D possibly corresponds to TRBD1 (5 bases). CDR1 and CDR2 from the germline V gene are WSHSY and SAAADI. The CDR3 covers 14 residues. V lost 3 bases to trimming and J lost 2 bases, with 7 bases between them. CDR3 in DNA: TGCGCCAGCAGTGATGGGGGGACTAATGAAAAACTGTTTTTT. It is translated as CASSDGGTNEKLFF.

This clone was seen a single time. The V gene is TRBV6-1, the J gene TRBJ1-1; D unclear. The CDR3 length is 15 residues. The V end lost 2 bases, the J end lost 11 bases, and 21 bases lay between the germline ends. CDR1 and CDR2 from the germline V gene are MNHNS and SASEGT. The CDR3 region has the DNA TGTGCCAGCAGTGAATATGAGGTTGTGGTAACGGGGGCTTTCTTT. Translating it yields CASSEYEVVVTGAFF.

J is TRBJ2-7 and V is TRBV10-3; unclear D gene. Trimming took off 1 base at V and 3 bases at J, with 16 bases between the two ends. This CDR3 spans 16 amino acids. Germline V gene data show CDR1 as ENHRY and CDR2 as SYGVKD. The CDR3 loop reads CAISELGPGALYEQYF. The CDR3 DNA follows: TGTGCCATCAGTGAGTTAGGCCCCGGTGCCCTCTACGAGCAGTACTTC.

V is TRBV19 and J is TRBJ1-2; TRBD1 matches 12 bases. Germline CDR1 LNHDA, CDR2 SQIVND (reference sequence). J gave up 8 bases and V 6 bases, and 10 bases lay outside the gene matches. The CDR3 is 15 amino acids. Written as DNA, the CDR3 is TGTGCCAGTAGACCCACCGGGACAGGGGGCGCGGGCTACACCTTC. Amino acid sequence: CASRPTGTGGAGYTF.

V gene TRBV2 combines with J gene TRBJ2-3, with 10 bases matching TRBD2. With V trimmed by 2 bases and J by 6 bases, 14 bases remained unmatched. Germline V gene lookup returns CDR1 SNHLY and CDR2 FYNNEI. The CDR3 spans 18 residues. The CDR3 nucleotides are TGTGCCAGCAGTGAAATGGCCTGGACTAGCGGAGTTTCGGATACGCAGTATTTT. It translates to CASSEMAWTSGVSDTQYF.

This clone was seen just once. CDR3: CASNQGDRAVYEQYF. The DNA of the CDR3 is TGTGCCAGCAACCAAGGGGACAGGGCGGTCTACGAGCAGTACTTC. This chain joins TRBV28 and TRBJ2-7; 9 bases fit TRBD1. Germline V lookup: CDR1 MDHEN, CDR2 SYDVKM. Trimming removed 7 bases from V and 3 bases from J; junction bases left unmatched: 10. The CDR3 contains 15 residues.

The genes are TRBV5-5 and TRBJ1-5, with D possibly TRBD1 on 5 matching bases. V shed 4 bases and J shed 4 bases, with 12 bases lying between them. Germline V CDR1 and CDR2: SGHKS, YYEKEE (reference sequence). This CDR3 contains 14 residues. For the CDR3, the DNA is TGTGCCAGCAGCCCCGATCGGGGGAATCAGCCCCAGCATTTT. It yields the protein CASSPDRGNQPQHF.

The genes are TRBV28 and TRBJ1-5; D not certain. The germline CDR1 and CDR2 sequences are MDHEN and SYDVKM. The V end was cut by 6 bases, the J end by 1 base, with 4 bases between. The CDR3 extends over 12 amino acids. The CDR3 reads CASRESNQPQHF. For the CDR3, the DNA is TGTGCCAGCAGAGAGAGCAATCAGCCCCAGCATTTT.

The genes are TRBV11-1 and TRBJ2-1; TRBD1 or TRBD2 may be the D gene (6 bases each). The V gene lost 5 bases and the J gene lost 1 base, with 9 bases spanning the gap. The CDR3 is 14 amino acids. CDR1 is SGHAT, CDR2 FQDESV, per germline (reference sequence). The CDR3 here is CASSLGGSYNEQFF. In nucleotides, the CDR3 is TGTGCCAGCAGCCTAGGGGGGTCCTACAATGAGCAGTTCTTC.

The chain links TRBV19 to TRBJ2-3, with D possibly TRBD2 on 6 matching bases. From germline, CDR1 is LNHDA and CDR2 SQIVND (reference sequence). This CDR3 region has 15 residues. Deletions cut 6 bases from V and 2 bases from J, with 15 bases between. CDR3 loop: CASRTSRGLTDTQYF. CDR3 DNA: TGTGCCAGTAGGACCTCTCGGGGACTCACAGATACGCAGTATTTT.

This clone was seen a handful of times. The chain combines TRBV5-4 with TRBJ2-7; 8 bases align to TRBD1. The germline V gene encodes CDR1 SGHNT and CDR2 YYREEE (reference sequence). Trimming removed 4 bases from V and 7 bases from J; junction bases left unmatched: 10. The CDR3 is 14 amino acids. CDR3 coding DNA: TGTGCCAGCAGCCGGGACAGGAGTAGTCGAGAGCAGTACTTC. As protein: CASSRDRSSREQYF.

This rearrangement joins TRBV20-1 to TRBJ2-3, with TRBD1 matching over 7 bases. CDR1 and CDR2 (germline): DFQATT, SNEGSKA (reference sequence). Trimming took 6 bases from V and 12 from J; bases not matched to a gene: 9. This CDR3 spans 11 amino acids. The DNA for the CDR3 is TGCAGTGCCTCGCCGGGACAGCAACAGTATTTT. Amino acid sequence: CSASPGQQQYF.

This clone was seen once. This chain links TRBV10-2 with TRBJ2-5, with D possibly being TRBD1 (6 bases). This CDR3 spans 14 amino acids. CDR1 is WSHSY, CDR2 SAAADI, per germline. Trimming cost V 5 bases and J 2 bases, with 12 bases left between them. In DNA form, the CDR3 reads TGCGCCAGCAGTCTCCGGGACATACAAGAGACCCAGTACTTC. It yields the protein CASSLRDIQETQYF.

This chain joins TRBV7-2 and TRBJ1-5; D gene unclear. The CDR3 totals 15 residues. The germline V gene has CDR1 SGHTA and CDR2 FQGNSA. V was shortened by 1 base and J by 4 bases, with 11 bases between the two germline ends. CDR3 DNA sequence: TGTGCCAGCAGCTTAGGGGATGGGTCTAATCAGCCCCAGCATTTT. Translating it yields CASSLGDGSNQPQHF. Filled out from reference TRBV7-2 and TRBJ1-5, the complete variable domain reads GAGVSQSPSNKVTEKGKDVELRCDPISGHTALYWYRQSLGQGLEFLIYFQGNSAPDKSGLPSDRFSAERTGGSVSTLTIQRTQQEDSAVYLCASSLGDGSNQPQHFGDGTRLSIL.

The V and J genes are TRBV12-3 or TRBV12-4 and TRBJ1-1; D gene unclear. The V gene lost 5 bases and the J gene lost 5 bases, with 6 bases spanning the gap. The CDR3 runs to 11 residues. CDR3 residues: CASSPGTEAFF. CDR3 nucleotide sequence: TGTGCCAGCAGTCCGGGTACTGAAGCTTTCTTT.

This chain links TRBV5-4 with TRBJ2-3; D not resolved. Looked up from germline, CDR1 is SGHNT and CDR2 is YYREEE (reference sequence). This CDR3 has 13 residues. V lost 2 bases to trimming and J lost 0 bases, with 4 bases between them. Here the CDR3 DNA reads TGTGCCAGCAGCTTTTCAAGCACAGATACGCAGTATTTT. Protein: CASSFSSTDTQYF.

The chain recombines TRBV7-9 with TRBJ2-1, with unresolved D. Germline V gene data show CDR1 as SEHNR and CDR2 as FQNEAQ (reference sequence). The CDR3 extends over 15 amino acids. V lost 5 bases, J lost 6 bases, and 17 bases lay in between. CDR3 DNA: TGTGCCAGCAGCCCCCCATTTAGGCTGGGCAATGAGCAGTTCTTC. This gives the protein CASSPPFRLGNEQFF.

This chain joins TRBV28 and TRBJ1-6; no firm D call. V was cut by 8 bases and J by 6 bases, with 8 bases left in between. CDR1 is MDHEN and CDR2 is SYDVKM in the germline V gene. The CDR3 extends over 12 amino acids. Written as DNA, the CDR3 is TGTGCCAGCCGCGGCGGTAATTCACCCCTCCACTTT. Its protein is CASRGGNSPLHF.

This chain links TRBV7-2 with TRBJ2-3; TRBD2 agrees at 10 bases. The CDR3 has 15 residues. CDR1 is SGHTA and CDR2 is FQGNSA in the germline V gene. V shed 2 bases, J shed 8 bases, and the junction held 7 bases outside the gene matches. CDR3 protein: CASSLLAGAGGTQYF. For the CDR3, the DNA is TGTGCCAGCAGCTTACTAGCGGGGGCCGGGGGTACGCAGTATTTT.

The rearrangement links TRBV28 to TRBJ2-7; 16 bases line up with TRBD2. V dropped 5 bases and J dropped 2; count of bases not matched to a gene: 12. The CDR3 is 19 amino acids. Germline V CDR1 and CDR2: MDHEN, SYDVKM. CDR3 DNA: TGTGCCAGCAGTGGTCCCGGGACTAGCGGGGGGGCCTTGCCCTACGAGCAGTACTTC. The encoded protein is CASSGPGTSGGALPYEQYF.

The chain has TRBV5-1 and TRBJ2-7; D uncertain. CDR3 length equals 14 residues. Germline V CDR1 and CDR2: SGHRS, YFSETQ. The V and J ends lost 1 base and 3 bases respectively, with 11 bases between them. CDR3 residues: CASSLRAEYYEQYF. CDR3 DNA sequence: TGCGCCAGCAGCTTGAGGGCGGAATACTACGAGCAGTACTTC.

This sequence joins TRBV14 and TRBJ1-6; D remains unclear. The germline V and J ends were trimmed by 4 bases and 6 bases, with 13 bases remaining between them. Germline V gives CDR1 SGHDN, CDR2 FVKESK. This CDR3 has 15 residues. CDR3 protein: CASSPRELLNSPLHF. The CDR3 region has the DNA TGTGCCAGCAGCCCCCGGGAGCTACTTAATTCACCCCTCCACTTT.

The chain has TRBV27 and TRBJ2-2, with TRBD2 as a possible D gene (7 bases). Trimming took off 6 bases at V and 8 bases at J, with 19 bases between the two ends. The germline V gene encodes CDR1 MNHEY and CDR2 SMNVEV (reference sequence). The CDR3 has 15 amino acids. For the CDR3, the DNA is TGTGCCAGCAGCCTAACGGGGGGCCCTAGGGGGGAGCTGTTTTTT. It yields the protein CASSLTGGPRGELFF.

In this sample, this clone turned up once. The chain uses TRBV5-4 and TRBJ1-2, with D maybe TRBD1 (5 bases). Deletions cut 0 bases from V and 3 bases from J, with 12 bases between. Per the germline V gene, CDR1 is SGHNT and CDR2 is YYREEE (reference sequence). The CDR3 has 15 amino acids. The CDR3 nucleotides are TGTGCCAGCAGCTTGGGGGACGGATTATACTATGGCTACACCTTC. Translation gives CASSLGDGLYYGYTF. Filled out from reference TRBV5-4 and TRBJ1-2, the complete variable domain reads ETGVTQSPTHLIKTRGQQVTLRCSSQSGHNTVSWYQQALGQGPQFIFQYYREEENGRGNFPPRFSGLQFPNYSSELNVNALELDDSALYLCASSLGDGLYYGYTFGSGTRLTVV.

This clone has just one count. V gene TRBV5-8 combines with J gene TRBJ1-4, with D possibly matching TRBD1 (5 bases). This CDR3 spans 14 amino acids. The ends were cut back, 9 bases at V and 8 bases at J, with 20 bases in the middle. From germline, CDR1 is SGHTS and CDR2 YDEGEE. CDR3 sequence (DNA): TGTGCCATCTCAAACGGGCAGGGCTGGGAAAAACTGTTTTTT. Translating it yields CAISNGQGWEKLFF.

The CDR3 protein is CASSPHEAHNETQYF. CDR3 in DNA: TGTGCCAGCAGCCCCCACGAGGCCCACAATGAGACCCAGTACTTC. The V call is TRBV7-9, the J call TRBJ2-5; D not certain. This CDR3 comprises 15 residues. CDR1 is SEHNR, CDR2 FQNEAQ, per germline (reference sequence). V was clipped by 5 bases and J by 5 bases, with 18 bases between them. Based on the CDR3 plus reference TRBV7-9 and TRBJ2-5, the full variable domain is DTGVSQNPRHKITKRGQNVTFRCDPISEHNRLYWYRQTLGQGPEFLTYFQNEAQLEKSRLLSDRFSAERPKGSFSTLEIQRTEQGDSAMYLCASSPHEAHNETQYFGPGTRLLVL.

This chain links TRBV7-2 with TRBJ1-5, with D unclear. Trimming stripped 2 bases from V and 6 bases from J, with 8 bases between. Germline-derived CDR1 and CDR2 are SGHTA and FQGNSA. This CDR3 spans 13 amino acids. The CDR3 DNA sequence: TGTGCCAGCAGCTTACCTGGCGTTCAGCCCCAGCATTTT. Translation: CASSLPGVQPQHF.

The gene calls are TRBV9 and TRBJ1-2; D is ambiguous. This CDR3 has 14 amino acids. Germline CDR1 is SGDLS and CDR2 is YYNGEE. Trimming left V 0 bases short and J 0 bases short, with 6 bases between. The CDR3 region is CASSVEATNYGYTF. The CDR3 region has the DNA TGTGCCAGCAGCGTAGAAGCCACTAACTATGGCTACACCTTC.

The chain carries TRBV6-2 or TRBV6-3 and TRBJ1-1; perhaps TRBD1 as D (5 bases). Germline CDR1 is MNHEY and CDR2 is SVGEGT. Deletions cut 0 bases from V and 6 bases from J, with 17 bases between. The CDR3 loop spans 16 amino acids. CDR3 residues: CASSYSIRARFPEAFF. The CDR3 DNA sequence: TGTGCCAGCAGTTACTCGATCAGGGCTAGGTTCCCTGAAGCTTTCTTT.

This clone has a single count. The chain recombines TRBV10-3 with TRBJ1-5; D remains unclear. V lost 11 bases, J lost 2 bases, and 19 bases lay in between. The CDR3 totals 15 residues. The germline V gene has CDR1 ENHRY and CDR2 SYGVKD. The CDR3 DNA follows: TGTGCCTCTCAAGTTGGCGGGGAGGGCAATCAGCCCCAGCATTTT. Its protein product is CASQVGGEGNQPQHF.